These 10 T cell receptor beta chains originate from one sample sequenced in a study of cytomegalovirus exposure and HLA in healthy donors. The PCR made use of 60 Vbeta and 13 Jbeta primers. Repertoires were generated with immunoSEQ multiplex PCR, while TCRdb's copy carries only in-frame clones and drops some. The data show roughly 200,000 clones, with around 83% seen just once and 1.5% to 2% held by the top ten. The sample was PBMCs. These receptor sequences come from a man aged 50 or older in good health and CMV-seronegative.

The genes are TRBV5-1 and TRBJ1-1; D possibly corresponds to TRBD1 (6 bases). Germline lookup yields CDR1 SGHRS and CDR2 YFSETQ. The length of the CDR3 is 15 residues. V was clipped by 0 bases and J by 1 base, with 10 bases between them. For the CDR3, the DNA is TGCGCCAGCAGCTTGGGACAGGTTGGGAACACTGAAGCTTTCTTT. Translating it yields CASSLGQVGNTEAFF. The variable domain in full, completed from reference TRBV5-1 and TRBJ1-1, reads KAGVTQTPRYLIKTRGQQVTLSCSPISGHRSVSWYQQTPGQGLQFLFEYFSETQRNKGNFPGRFSGRQFSNSRSEMNVSTLELGDSALYLCASSLGQVGNTEAFFGQGTRLTVV.

The chain employs TRBV5-5 and TRBJ1-5; D may be TRBD1 (5 bases). Germline CDR1 and CDR2: SGHKS and YYEKEE (reference sequence). V lost 2 bases and J 9 bases, leaving 15 bases between the germline ends. The CDR3 is 14 residues long. In nucleotides, the CDR3 is TGTGCCAGCAGCTTTGAAGGAGGGGCCCCGCCCCAGCATTTT. Translated: CASSFEGGAPPQHF.

The V call is TRBV7-6, the J call TRBJ2-7, with D possibly being TRBD2 (6 bases). Trimming cost V 2 bases and J 7 bases, with 18 bases left between them. Germline V gene data show CDR1 as SGHVS and CDR2 as FNYEAQ. This CDR3 is 15 amino acids long. The chain's CDR3 is CASSLNVMGGSEQYF. The DNA of the CDR3 is TGTGCCAGCAGCTTAAATGTAATGGGGGGATCTGAGCAGTACTTC. The whole variable domain, filled in from reference TRBV7-6 and TRBJ2-7, reads GAGVSQSPRYKVTKRGQDVALRCDPISGHVSLYWYRQALGQGPEFLTYFNYEAQQDKSGLPNDRFSAERPEGSISTLTIQRTEQRDSAMYRCASSLNVMGGSEQYFGPGTRLTVT.

This chain links TRBV5-4 with TRBJ1-1; a weak D match, TRBD1 (6 bases). Germline V gene lookup returns CDR1 SGHNT and CDR2 YYREEE (reference sequence). CDR3 length: 16 amino acids. The ends were cut back, 4 bases at V and 6 bases at J, with 22 bases in the middle. The CDR3: CASSPKLQGMYAEAFF. The CDR3 bases are TGTGCCAGCAGCCCAAAATTACAGGGAATGTACGCTGAAGCTTTCTTT.

J is TRBJ2-7 and V is TRBV2; no firm D call. V shed 3 bases and J shed 0 bases, with 12 bases lying between them. Germline V gene lookup returns CDR1 SNHLY and CDR2 FYNNEI. CDR3 length equals 15 residues. Here the CDR3 reads CASSDVLLSSYEQYF. The CDR3 coding sequence is TGTGCCAGCAGTGACGTCCTTCTAAGCTCCTACGAGCAGTACTTC.

The chain links TRBV6-6 to TRBJ2-5; D gene uncertain. Germline V gene lookup returns CDR1 MNHNY and CDR2 SVGAGI (reference sequence). The CDR3 sequence is 12 residues long. Written as DNA, the CDR3 is TGTGCTTCAAGGCGGTACCAAGAGACCCAGTACTTC. It encodes CASRRYQETQYF.

The chain recombines TRBV15 with TRBJ2-5, with TRBD2 matching 14 bases. J lost 5 bases, V lost 0 bases, and 11 bases had no gene match. This CDR3 is 19 amino acids long. Germline-derived CDR1 and CDR2 are LNHNV and YYDKDF (reference sequence). In nucleotides, the CDR3 is TGTGCCACCAGCAGAGATAGGGGGACTAGCGGGGGCGGGACGGAGACCCAGTACTTC. As protein: CATSRDRGTSGGGTETQYF.

J is TRBJ1-2 and V is TRBV4-2, with TRBD1 matching over 8 bases. The CDR3 length is 13 residues. The J segment lost 4 bases and the V segment lost 4 bases, leaving 2 bases of the junction unmatched. Germline V lookup: CDR1 LGHNA, CDR2 YNFKEQ. The chain's CDR3 is CASSPGQVYGYTF. CDR3 DNA: TGTGCCAGCAGCCCGGGACAGGTCTATGGCTACACCTTC.

The chain employs TRBV2 and TRBJ2-1, with D possibly being TRBD2 (6 bases). The CDR3 extends over 15 amino acids. The germline CDR1 and CDR2 sequences are SNHLY and FYNNEI. The V end lost 4 bases, the J end lost 0 bases, and 10 bases lay between the germline ends. CDR3 coding DNA: TGTGCCAGCAGTGGGGACGGGAGCTCCTACAATGAGCAGTTCTTC. Its protein is CASSGDGSSYNEQFF.

The chain has TRBV6-6 and TRBJ1-5; D is unresolved. Germline CDR1 is MNHNY and CDR2 is SVGAGI (reference sequence). The CDR3 runs 12 residues. V lost 3 bases and J 4 bases, leaving 4 bases between the germline ends. CDR3 amino acids: CASSYANQPQHF. The DNA for the CDR3 is TGTGCCAGCAGTTATGCGAATCAGCCCCAGCATTTT.